The source of this T cell receptor (beta chain) is a study of blood T cell repertoires in COVID-19. Study context: COVID-19 samples collected from the United States, Italy and Spain covered acute and convalescent phases. The cDNA or gDNA used as material had been derived from T cells, B-cell-depleted T cells, or PBMCs.

Sequenced by immunoSEQ multiplex PCR; TCRdb stores in-frame clones only, minus some. This table has fewer than 350,000 clones, about 93% appearing once. Seattle-derived patients entered the study during active infection and were followed longitudinally. Between the trimmed V and J ends, which lost 6 bases and 1 base, there was a span of 9 bases. This CDR3 is 14 amino acids long. From germline, CDR1 is MRHNA and CDR2 SNTAGT. The receptor was isolated from a woman in her 30s with COVID-19, enrolled during active disease. This sequence joins TRBV6-4 and TRBJ2-2; no clear D gene. The sample consisted of peripheral blood. The chain's CDR3 is CASSATENTGELFF. CDR3 in DNA: TGTGCCAGCAGCGCAACAGAGAACACCGGGGAGCTGTTTTTT.